This T cell receptor beta chain was sequenced for a study of T cells expressing NK-cell markers. As for the study in general: Each TCR beta repertoire originated in sorted T cells that were CD3+CD56+NKG2C+, CD3+CD56+NKG2C- or CD3+CD56-NKG2C+.

This CDR3 has 15 amino acids. Germline assignment: CDR1 DFQATT and CDR2 SNEGSKA (reference sequence). 5'RACE template switching with UMIs generated TCR beta cDNA. Reanalyzing the 5' RACE reads, TCRdb keeps one entry per CDR3 protein, without DNA. The ten top clones account for about 0.4%, within a sample of about 260,000 distinct CDR3 sequences. Sequences were obtained from blood T cells: a sorted CD56 or NKG2C T cell subset, CD4+ or CD8+ T cells, or bulk PBMC T cells (not recorded which). V usage is TRBV20-1 and J usage is TRBJ2-4; TCRdb indicates TRBD1, and absent DNA this call remains unverified. This clonotype was obtained from a man between 18 and 29 years old in good health. The CDR3 is CSAPPQGQGKNIQYF.